This T cell receptor beta chain was retrieved from a study of T cell responses to AZD1222 COVID-19 vaccine. About the study: The study pooled second doses at about 4 or about 12 weeks.

A word on this clone: The antigen is unknown.

Broader study findings: Baseline antibody screening turned up just a handful of seropositive AZD1222 recipients. Clonal diversity may have been underestimated, and the donors were mostly white British, with more females than males. With two AZD1222 doses given, Spike-specific TCR breadth and depth both rose.

The table came from immunoSEQ multiplex PCR; TCRdb's copy has only in-frame clones and leaves some out. This table holds 120,000 or so clones, approximately 91% found once. Trimming cost V 0 bases and J 5 bases, with 11 bases left between them. Germline CDR1 and CDR2: SGHNT and YYREEE (reference sequence). The CDR3 length is 14 residues. This specimen consisted of peripheral blood, obtained on day 0 of AZD1222 vaccination. The sequence was collected from an adult in good health. The V call is TRBV5-4, the J call TRBJ2-5; D possibly corresponds to TRBD2 (5 bases). The CDR3 protein is CASSLGWGEETQYF. CDR3 nucleotide sequence: TGTGCCAGCAGCTTGGGTTGGGGAGAGGAGACCCAGTACTTC.